This T cell receptor beta chain was sequenced in a study of cytomegalovirus exposure and HLA in healthy donors. Study-level findings and limits: Previous analysis showed most TCR beta V segments were productive about 90% or about 30% of the time. In a later analysis, a missense DCLRE1C variant was linked to TCR beta V- and J-gene trimming. High sensitivity and specificity were reportedly achieved when the classifier diagnosed cytomegalovirus status.

The PCR had 60 Vbeta and 13 Jbeta primers. Here immunoSEQ multiplex PCR was the method, and the copy in TCRdb shows in-frame clones only, minus some. The sample shows 150,000 or so clones, roughly three quarters of them seen only once. With respect to this clone: Its antigen is currently unknown.

The CDR3 totals 15 residues. V gave up 3 bases and J gave up 4 bases; unmatched junction bases: 3. The germline gives CDR1 PRHDT, CDR2 FYEKMQ (reference sequence). Sample: PBMCs. This TCR was recovered from a male donor in good health and CMV-seronegative. The V gene is TRBV13, the J gene TRBJ2-5, with 12 bases fitting TRBD2. This CDR3 is CASSFGLAGRETQYF. The CDR3 DNA is TGTGCCAGCAGCTTCGGACTAGCGGGAAGAGAGACCCAGTACTTC.